One sample yielded the 27 T cell receptor beta chains listed below, sequenced in a study of T cells in Graves' hyperthyroidism and ophthalmopathy (dated by TCRdb to between 2019 and 2020). Receptor amplification or capture employed multiplex PCR. Sequenced on an Illumina HiSeq 2000. Amplification of TCR beta CDR3 regions was carried out from RNA transcripts. For the first round of RT-PCR on the TCR CDR3, the HTBI primer set was used together with the Qiagen OneStep RT-PCR kit. TCRdb handled the public reads itself, with Q25 trimming in fastp and clone calling in MiXCR, and kept productive beta chains. When rows share a CDR3 protein, they turn into one entry using the most common DNA and genes. The sample table records hundreds of thousands of distinct CDR3 sequences; 12% to 15% of these occur just once. Together, the top ten hold 14% of the sample. Sequencing was done on a sample of blood. The receptors derive from a middle-aged woman with Graves' hyperthyroidism.

In its sample, this clonotype was seen many times. This chain's CDR3 is CASNLGEGSTDTQYF. CDR3 DNA: TGTGCCAGCAACCTAGGAGAGGGCTCCACAGATACGCAGTATTTT. The chain recombines TRBV28 with TRBJ2-3; possibly TRBD2 for D (5 bases). The V end was cut by 7 bases, the J end by 2 bases, with 16 bases between. The CDR3 contains 15 residues. CDR1 and CDR2 from the germline V gene are MDHEN and SYDVKM.

This clonotype was counted between two and nine times. This chain joins TRBV29-1 and TRBJ1-2; maybe TRBD1 (6 bases). Trimming removed 0 bases from V and 6 bases from J, with 26 bases in between. This CDR3 region has 18 residues. Germline-derived CDR1 and CDR2 are SQVTM and ANQGSEA. CDR3 in amino acids: CSVEDLRAGGGLRNGYTF. The CDR3 coding sequence is TGCAGCGTTGAAGATCTCAGGGCGGGAGGGGGGTTGAGGAATGGCTACACCTTC.

The chain is built from TRBV14 and TRBJ1-1; D unresolved. This CDR3 region has 17 residues. Per germline, CDR1 SGHDN and CDR2 FVKESK. Trimming stripped 4 bases from V and 0 bases from J, with 18 bases between. As DNA, the CDR3 is TGTGCCAGCAGCCCCCCTAGGTTACGGAGCGTGAACACTGAAGCTTTCTTT. This gives the protein CASSPPRLRSVNTEAFF. Using reference TRBV14 and TRBJ1-1 for the parts outside the CDR3, the full variable domain is EAGVTQFPSHSVIEKGQTVTLRCDPISGHDNLYWYRRVMGKEIKFLLHFVKESKQDESGMPNNRFLAERTGGTYSTLKVQPAELEDSGVYFCASSPPRLRSVNTEAFFGQGTRLTVV.

This clonotype has just a few counts. The CDR3 here is CASSYWYNEQFF. CDR3 in DNA: TGTGCCAGCAGTTATTGGTACAATGAGCAGTTCTTC. The chain uses TRBV6-2 or TRBV6-3 and TRBJ2-1, with D unclear. The V gene's germline CDR1 is MNHEY and CDR2 SVGEGT. CDR3 length: 12 amino acids. Trimming took off 3 bases at V and 4 bases at J, with 4 bases between the two ends.

V usage is TRBV5-5 and J usage is TRBJ2-1; 7 bases are a match to TRBD1. Germline V gene lookup returns CDR1 SGHKS and CDR2 YYEKEE (reference sequence). With 7 bases clipped from V and 1 base from J, the junction kept 2 bases outside the gene matches. This CDR3 has 13 residues. The CDR3 spells CASETGSYNEQFF. The CDR3 nucleotides are TGTGCCAGCGAGACAGGGTCCTACAATGAGCAGTTCTTC.

This clonotype appeared a few times. This sequence joins TRBV28 and TRBJ2-7; D not certain. The CDR3 length is 13 residues. The germline gives CDR1 MDHEN, CDR2 SYDVKM. V lost 6 bases and J lost 6, with 15 bases in between. In nucleotides, the CDR3 is TGTGCCAGCAGGCTCAGTCGGGTCGGCGAGCAGTACTTC. As protein: CASRLSRVGEQYF.

Many counts were recorded for this clonotype. The chain recombines TRBV6-2 or TRBV6-3 with TRBJ2-7, with a weak D call TRBD2 (6 bases). The V and J ends lost 9 bases and 1 base respectively, with 13 bases between them. CDR1 and CDR2 from the germline V gene are MNHEY and SVGEGT. There are 13 residues in the CDR3. In DNA, the CDR3 is TGTGCCAGTATAGCCGGAGGGTCCTACGAGCAGTACTTC. Amino acids: CASIAGGSYEQYF.

This clonotype was recorded many times. This chain links TRBV2 with TRBJ1-6; the match to TRBD1 covers 11 bases. Germline loops: CDR1 SNHLY, CDR2 FYNNEI. Unmatched junction bases numbered 7, after V lost 3 bases and J lost 9 bases. The CDR3 is made up of 16 amino acids. The DNA for the CDR3 is TGTGCCAGCAGTGAGGGGACAGGGGGGTTAGGTTCACCCCTCCACTTT. It yields the protein CASSEGTGGLGSPLHF.

This clonotype has a count of ten or more. The chain links TRBV2 to TRBJ1-6; TRBD1 agrees at 7 bases. Unmatched junction bases numbered 5, after V lost 5 bases and J lost 10 bases. Per the germline V gene, CDR1 is SNHLY and CDR2 is FYNNEI. This CDR3 contains 13 residues. The CDR3 sequence is CASSINRGSPLHF. The CDR3 DNA follows: TGTGCCAGCAGTATAAACAGGGGCTCACCCCTCCACTTT.

This clonotype showed up just a few times. The chain recombines TRBV5-1 with TRBJ2-1; 12 positions match TRBD1. This CDR3 region has 15 residues. Germline loops: CDR1 SGHRS, CDR2 YFSETQ. J gave up 9 bases and V 4 bases, and 8 bases lay outside the gene matches. This chain's CDR3 is CASSSPGQGASEQFF. In DNA, the CDR3 is TGCGCCAGCAGCAGTCCGGGACAGGGGGCTTCTGAGCAGTTCTTC.

Many counts were recorded for this clonotype. The gene calls are TRBV28 and TRBJ1-1, with D unclear. The CDR3 has 14 residues. The germline V gene encodes CDR1 MDHEN and CDR2 SYDVKM. The germline V and J ends were trimmed by 5 bases and 0 bases, with 10 bases remaining between them. The CDR3 sequence is CASSPITVNTEAFF. For the CDR3, the DNA is TGTGCCAGCAGTCCAATCACAGTGAACACTGAAGCTTTCTTT.

The V gene is TRBV5-1, the J gene TRBJ2-7; 9 bases line up with TRBD2. CDR3 length: 15 amino acids. Trimming at V came to 4 bases and at J to 3 bases, leaving 8 bases not matched to a gene. In germline, CDR1 is SGHRS, CDR2 YFSETQ. CDR3 region: CASSQVAGAFYEQYF. The CDR3 bases are TGCGCCAGCAGCCAGGTAGCGGGGGCCTTCTACGAGCAGTACTTC.

The DNA of the CDR3 is TGTGCCAGCAGTGGGGACAGGGGTGGGCAAGATACGCAGTATTTT. This gives the protein CASSGDRGGQDTQYF. The chain is built from TRBV9 and TRBJ2-3; 10 bases are shared with TRBD1. CDR1 SGDLS and CDR2 YYNGEE come from the germline V gene. The CDR3 has 15 residues. V lost 5 bases to trimming and J lost 5 bases; unmatched junction nucleotides: 8.

The sample holds many counts of this clonotype. The chain uses TRBV6-2 or TRBV6-3 and TRBJ2-7; 8 positions match TRBD2. Germline-derived CDR1 and CDR2 are MNHEY and SVGEGT. This CDR3 is built from 16 residues. The J segment lost 3 bases and the V segment lost 4 bases, leaving 11 bases of the junction unmatched. The CDR3 DNA is TGTGCCAGCAGTTCGCCGACTAGCGTGGTTAGCTACGAGCAGTACTTC. Its translation is CASSSPTSVVSYEQYF.

This rearrangement joins TRBV5-1 to TRBJ2-4, with D tentatively TRBD1 (6 bases). The germline CDR1 and CDR2 sequences are SGHRS and YFSETQ. CDR3 length equals 18 residues. V shed 4 bases and J shed 0 bases, with 20 bases lying between them. The CDR3 coding sequence is TGCGCCAGCAGCAACCGTACACAGGGATCTCTAGCCAAAAACATTCAGTACTTC. It yields the protein CASSNRTQGSLAKNIQYF.

This clonotype was counted at least ten times. The junction departs from the called germline gene at one end, perhaps through a read error. The chain carries TRBV6-1 and TRBJ2-7, with 10 bases matching TRBD2. The CDR3 is 15 residues long. The V gene's germline CDR1 is MNHNS and CDR2 SASEGT. The CDR3 DNA is TGTGCCAGCCGTGAGCCGACTAGCGGGTCTCACGCGCAGTACTTC. Protein: CASREPTSGSHAQYF.

The gene calls are TRBV4-1 and TRBJ2-7; 8 nucleotides line up with TRBD1. The CDR3 contains 15 residues. CDR1 MGHRA and CDR2 YSYEKL come from the germline V gene. V trimming: 4 bases; J trimming: 4 bases; junction bases outside the gene matches: 9. CDR3 sequence (DNA): TGCGCCAGCAGCCTACAAGACAGGGGTTTGTACGAGCAGTACTTC. Translated: CASSLQDRGLYEQYF.

The sample holds a few counts of this clonotype. The chain couples TRBV6-1 to TRBJ2-7; D not resolved. CDR3 size: 14 residues. The germline gives CDR1 MNHNS, CDR2 SASEGT. The V gene lost 2 bases and the J gene lost 3 bases, with 11 bases spanning the gap. CDR3 sequence reads: CASSEKGSFYEQYF. Written as DNA, the CDR3 is TGTGCCAGCAGTGAAAAGGGCAGTTTCTACGAGCAGTACTTC.

This clonotype was recorded at least ten times. The rearrangement links TRBV7-8 to TRBJ2-2, with TRBD2 matching over 11 bases. Germline assignment: CDR1 SGHVS and CDR2 FQNEAQ. V shed 1 base, J shed 7 bases, and the junction held 8 bases outside the gene matches. This CDR3 contains 17 residues. CDR3 coding DNA: TGTGCCAGCAGCTTAGTGTTAGCGGGAGGGCCCGGCGGGGAGCTGTTTTTT. Its protein is CASSLVLAGGPGGELFF.

In this sample, this clonotype turned up a few times. The chain combines TRBV10-3 with TRBJ1-2; tentatively, D is TRBD1 (5 bases). V shed 6 bases and J shed 6 bases, with 14 bases lying between them. This CDR3 comprises 13 residues. Germline V CDR1 and CDR2: ENHRY, SYGVKD. The CDR3 nucleotides read TGTGCCATCAGCCTCTGGCAGGGTGATGGCTACACCTTC. It yields the protein CAISLWQGDGYTF.

This clonotype showed up many times. The chain uses TRBV28 and TRBJ1-5; 7 bases are a match to TRBD1. The CDR3 is made up of 17 amino acids. V was pared by 4 bases and J by 4 bases, with 13 bases of the junction left unmatched. Germline V gene lookup returns CDR1 MDHEN and CDR2 SYDVKM. CDR3 residues: CASSSPYETTGNQPQHF. The CDR3 DNA follows: TGTGCCAGCAGTTCACCATACGAGACGACAGGGAATCAGCCCCAGCATTTT.

The genes are TRBV29-1 and TRBJ2-3; D might be TRBD2 (5 bases). Germline V gene sequence: CDR1 SQVTM, CDR2 ANQGSEA. V lost 3 bases to trimming and J lost 0 bases, with 13 bases between them. The CDR3 has 15 residues. The CDR3 loop reads CSVDSRRTSTDTQYF. In nucleotides, the CDR3 is TGCAGCGTTGACTCCCGGCGGACTAGCACAGATACGCAGTATTTT.

This clonotype was counted at least ten times. The V call is TRBV3-1, the J call TRBJ2-7; D not certain. The CDR3 extends over 15 amino acids. Trimming pared 8 bases from V and 4 bases from J, leaving 21 bases between. Germline loops: CDR1 LGHDT, CDR2 YNNKEL (reference sequence). The CDR3 bases are TGTGCCAGCGCGGAGACGGTTTCCCCCCAATACGAGCAGTACTTC. Protein product: CASAETVSPQYEQYF.

The chain carries TRBV3-1 and TRBJ2-4; D possibly matches TRBD1 or TRBD2 (5 bases each). Germline V gene data show CDR1 as LGHDT and CDR2 as YNNKEL (reference sequence). This CDR3 is built from 14 residues. V lost 4 bases and J 7 bases, leaving 14 bases between the germline ends. The CDR3 is CASSPTRWGNIQYF. CDR3 DNA: TGTGCCAGCAGCCCCACCCGGTGGGGGAACATTCAGTACTTC.

J is TRBJ2-7 and V is TRBV5-1, with 8 positions matching TRBD1. Germline V gene lookup returns CDR1 SGHRS and CDR2 YFSETQ. V was clipped by 4 bases and J by 1 base; unmatched bases: 16. This CDR3 spans 18 amino acids. CDR3 sequence: CASSPGRAGGIRSYEQYF. As DNA, the CDR3 is TGCGCCAGCAGCCCGGGGCGGGCAGGGGGCATTAGGTCCTACGAGCAGTACTTC. The variable domain in full, with the rest retrieved from reference TRBV5-1 and TRBJ2-7, is KAGVTQTPRYLIKTRGQQVTLSCSPISGHRSVSWYQQTPGQGLQFLFEYFSETQRNKGNFPGRFSGRQFSNSRSEMNVSTLELGDSALYLCASSPGRAGGIRSYEQYFGPGTRLTVT.

This clonotype was recorded many times. The chain recombines TRBV27 with TRBJ2-2; 10 nucleotides line up with TRBD2. This CDR3 is 15 amino acids long. The germline V gene has CDR1 MNHEY and CDR2 SMNVEV (reference sequence). V was clipped by 5 bases and J by 6 bases; unmatched bases: 6. The CDR3 is CASSASGSPSGELFF. The CDR3 bases are TGTGCCAGCAGTGCTAGCGGGAGCCCTTCCGGGGAGCTGTTTTTT.

Many counts were recorded for this clonotype. The chain couples TRBV28 to TRBJ2-5, with unresolved D. The CDR3 loop spans 14 amino acids. The germline V and J ends were trimmed by 3 bases and 2 bases, with 10 bases remaining between them. CDR1 MDHEN and CDR2 SYDVKM come from the germline V gene. CDR3 DNA: TGTGCCAGCAGTTTCGGGCGGCCGCAAGAGACCCAGTACTTC. Amino acids: CASSFGRPQETQYF.